This TCR beta chain was identified during a study of cytomegalovirus exposure and HLA in healthy donors. The CDR3 runs 15 residues. With 6 bases removed from V and 2 bases from J, the gap between germline ends came to 17 bases. Germline assignment: CDR1 MDHEN and CDR2 SYDVKM. The PCR made use of 60 Vbeta and 13 Jbeta primers. Measured with immunoSEQ multiplex PCR; TCRdb has only the in-frame clones, and not every one. The table gives tens of thousands of clones; the top ten clones make up roughly 8% of it. This clonotype originated in a male donor in good health and CMV-seronegative. Sequencing input: PBMCs. The chain uses TRBV28 and TRBJ2-7; D not resolved. In DNA form, the CDR3 reads TGTGCCAGCAGCCAACCCCTTGAGCCCCCCTACGAGCAGTACTTC. Translation gives CASSQPLEPPYEQYF.